The sequence of this T cell receptor beta chain was determined in a study of identical twins. The study's findings and limits: Those out-of-frame alpha sequences shared by twins showed an excess of low generation probability. Reduced insertions were recorded for abundant cord blood beta clonotypes, with no such pattern in memory repertoires. There is a chance that invariant MAIT and iNKT cells partially muddied zero-insertion analyses.

Using its own MiXCR run on the 5' RACE reads, TCRdb lists one record per CDR3 protein. The table lists approximately 590,000 distinct CDR3 sequences, around a tenth of them singletons. A few counts support this clonotype. Its antigen remains unknown. V was cut by 1 base and J by 4 bases, with 14 bases left in between. Germline V gene lookup returns CDR1 SGHTA and CDR2 FQGNSA. This CDR3 has 15 residues. This sample also belongs to another study, concerning yellow fever vaccine responses in identical twins.

The clonotype originates from a woman younger than 35 in good health. Sequenced input: PBMCs. V usage is TRBV7-2 and J usage is TRBJ2-7; D may be TRBD2 (6 bases). The CDR3 loop reads CASSLDTGAGYEQYF. The CDR3 coding sequence is TGTGCCAGCAGCTTAGATACGGGAGCCGGGTACGAGCAGTACTTC.